The sequence of this T cell receptor (beta chain) was determined in a study of T cell repertoires in cytomegalovirus infection. Study at large: HLA-B-restricted CMV epitopes that are well studied, plus recently identified HLA-C-restricted ones, were used by the study.

The CDR3 is 14 amino acids. With 3 bases removed from V and 5 bases from J, the gap between germline ends came to 13 bases. CDR1 is SGHDN, CDR2 FVKESK, per germline. MiXCR was run by TCRdb on the reads, yielding one entry per CDR3 protein. The table shows about 920,000 distinct CDR3 sequences, with roughly a third occurring only once. Overall study findings and caveats: Clonotypes of TCR beta that were HLA-C-restricted and CMV-specific dominated the ex vivo response.

This clonotype has a handful of counts. No antigen is known for it. The TCR sequence derives from a human donor in good health (CMV status not recorded). Some clones in this sample may be carry-over from other donors' samples. This chain links TRBV14 with TRBJ1-1; TRBD1 might be the D (5 bases). The source material was cultured CD8+ T cells from PBMCs, sampled from culture after CMV antigen stimulation. In nucleotides, the CDR3 is TGTGCCAGCAGCCAGACAGACTGGGGTACTGAAGCTTTCTTT. Protein product: CASSQTDWGTEAFF.